These 8 T cell receptor beta chains share one sample of origin, sequenced in a study of PD-1 blockade in mismatch repair-deficient tumors. Generated by immunoSEQ multiplex PCR, the TCRdb table keeps only in-frame clones and is missing some. The repertoire includes tens of thousands of clones, around 85% of them detected once, and roughly 2.7% sits in the top ten. The sequencing here drew on peripheral blood, taken 12 weeks after starting pembrolizumab. The receptors derive from an adult with mismatch repair-deficient cancer.

The chain is built from TRBV27 and TRBJ2-7; no firm D call. The CDR3 length is 17 residues. Trimming took off 4 bases at V and 0 bases at J, with 19 bases between the two ends. Germline CDR1 is MNHEY and CDR2 is SMNVEV (reference sequence). CDR3 in amino acids: CASSSSTSTPLSYEQYF. The DNA for the CDR3 is TGTGCCAGCAGTTCGTCTACCTCGACACCCCTCTCCTACGAGCAGTACTTC.

V and J are TRBV5-1 and TRBJ1-1; 9 nucleotides align to TRBD1. Unmatched junction bases numbered 9, after V lost 4 bases and J lost 5 bases. The CDR3 totals 15 residues. CDR1 and CDR2 (germline): SGHRS, YFSETQ. CDR3 loop: CASSEPGQGRTEAFF. In DNA form, the CDR3 reads TGCGCCAGCAGCGAACCGGGACAGGGCCGGACTGAAGCTTTCTTT.

This sequence joins TRBV7-9 and TRBJ1-1; D remains unclear. This CDR3 spans 13 amino acids. Trimming stripped 3 bases from V and 1 base from J, with 6 bases between. Germline CDR1 reads SEHNR; CDR2 reads FQNEAQ (reference sequence). The CDR3 sequence: CASSFEGNTEAFF. CDR3 DNA: TGTGCCAGCAGCTTTGAGGGGAACACTGAAGCTTTCTTT. Full variable domain (rest looked up from reference TRBV7-9 and TRBJ1-1): DTGVSQNPRHKITKRGQNVTFRCDPISEHNRLYWYRQTLGQGPEFLTYFQNEAQLEKSRLLSDRFSAERPKGSFSTLEIQRTEQGDSAMYLCASSFEGNTEAFFGQGTRLTVV.

This chain joins TRBV27 and TRBJ2-5; D perhaps matches TRBD2 (6 bases). V dropped 8 bases and J dropped 5 bases, with 18 bases sitting between them. CDR3 length: 14 amino acids. Germline CDR1 and CDR2: MNHEY and SMNVEV (reference sequence). This CDR3 reads CASVSRLEGETQYF. The CDR3 nucleotides read TGTGCCAGCGTATCGAGGTTGGAGGGCGAGACCCAGTACTTC.

This sequence joins TRBV9 and TRBJ1-4; tentatively, D is TRBD1 (6 bases). Germline CDR1 SGDLS, CDR2 YYNGEE. V was trimmed by 0 bases and J by 8 bases, leaving 17 bases between them. The CDR3 sequence is 16 residues long. The DNA for the CDR3 is TGTGCCAGCAGCGTAGAGTCGTCAGGGGTAGGCGAAAAACTGTTTTTT. It yields the protein CASSVESSGVGEKLFF.

The gene calls are TRBV11-1 and TRBJ2-7; D remains unclear. With 3 bases removed from V and 0 bases from J, the gap between germline ends came to 9 bases. CDR3 length: 14 amino acids. Germline-derived CDR1 and CDR2 are SGHAT and FQDESV (reference sequence). CDR3 sequence: CASSFYGSSYEQYF. In DNA, the CDR3 is TGTGCCAGCAGCTTCTACGGTAGCTCCTACGAGCAGTACTTC.

This clone was picked up one time. This CDR3 reads CASSLWSGYEQFF. The CDR3 DNA reads as TGCGCCAGCAGCTTGTGGTCTGGGTATGAGCAGTTCTTC. J is TRBJ2-1 and V is TRBV5-1; D remains ambiguous. The CDR3 sequence is 13 residues long. Trimming cost V 1 base and J 8 bases, with 10 bases left between them. CDR1 and CDR2 from the germline V gene are SGHRS and YFSETQ.

This chain connects TRBV11-1 to TRBJ2-3, with D uncertain. The V gene's germline CDR1 is SGHAT and CDR2 FQDESV (reference sequence). V dropped 1 base and J dropped 3 bases, with 11 bases sitting between them. This CDR3 spans 15 amino acids. The CDR3 bases are TGTGCCAGCAGCTTAGTGTCAGGTGGGACAGATACGCAGTATTTT. Protein product: CASSLVSGGTDTQYF. Using reference TRBV11-1 and TRBJ2-3 for the parts outside the CDR3, the full variable domain is EAEVAQSPRYKITEKSQAVAFWCDPISGHATLYWYRQILGQGPELLVQFQDESVVDDSQLPKDRFSAERLKGVDSTLKIQPAELGDSAMYLCASSLVSGGTDTQYFGPGTRLTVL.